Reported below is one T cell receptor beta chain. At one boundary the junction diverges from the germline segment, which might be a read error. This entry is derived from a study of tumor-infiltrating lymphocytes in primary liver carcinoma. Production of TCR beta cDNA used 500 ng total RNA together with a constant-region primer. Slightly modified ARM-PCR, run as three nested multiplex PCR rounds, produced the TCR beta libraries. Each of the first two PCR rounds ran around 10 cycles with TRBV1-TRBV30 forward and C-beta reverse primers. Using its own MiXCR run on the multiplex PCR reads, TCRdb lists one record per CDR3 protein. Here the sample spans some 64,000 distinct CDR3 sequences, 71% being singletons. The germline V gene has CDR1 WNHNN and CDR2 SYGVQD (reference sequence). This CDR3 has 19 residues. Co-extracted RNA and DNA came from approximately 20-30 mg of unsorted bulk tissue.

The chain links TRBV10-1 to TRBJ2-1; TRBD2 matches 14 bases. The material sequenced was liver tumor tissue from sampling region 4. Subset noted: tumor region T4, right-lateral pole. This clonotype originated in a man between 40 and 49 years old with primary liver carcinoma and hepatitis B virus infection. CDR3 coding DNA: TGCGTCAGCAGTGATACGGGCCATTGTGGGACTAGCGGGAGAAAAGAGCAGTTCTTC. Translated: CVSSDTGHCGTSGRKEQFF.